This T cell receptor beta chain was retrieved from a study of T-cell reconstitution after alpha-beta-depleted transplantation in children. Study-wide results and caveats: Most T-cell counts and diversity one year after the transplant came from T cells that were newly produced. About two months after transplant, alpha-beta T cells reportedly came from several hundred expanded graft clones. The origin of high day-60 TCRbeta diversity in some patients lay in surviving recipient T cells and thymic progenitors.

The CDR3 is made up of 14 amino acids. The V gene end was trimmed by 10 bases and the J gene end by 7 bases; junction bases not matched to a gene: 12. Germline values: CDR1 ENHRY, CDR2 SYGVKD. This clonotype was seen more than once but under ten times. Antigen: not known. Preparation of the TCRbeta library involved a method that used unique molecular identifiers. TCRdb redid the calling of the PCR reads with MiXCR, one entry per CDR3 protein. This table has 500,000 to 750,000 distinct CDR3 sequences, more than 20% appearing once. Material: PBMCs, obtained before TCRalphabeta/CD19-depleted stem cell transplant. The clonotype was recovered from a boy in the first two years of life with Wiskott-Aldrich syndrome, due to receive a stem cell transplant. The J gene is TRBJ2-7, the V gene TRBV10-3; TRBD1 agrees at 11 bases. The DNA for the CDR3 is TGTGCCACTACCCCTGGACAGGGGGCTTGGGAGCAGTACTTC. It codes for CATTPGQGAWEQYF.